This is a list of T cell receptor beta chains from one sample in a study of T cell responses to AZD1222 COVID-19 vaccine. Using immunoSEQ multiplex PCR, the repertoire was profiled, and TCRdb retains in-frame clones only, with some absent. The sample yields 100,000 to 150,000 clones, 80% to 90% seen once. Sample: peripheral blood, taken on day 0 of AZD1222 vaccination. These receptors were taken from an adult in good health. CDR3s leave out the opening cysteine and the closing phenylalanine or tryptophan. Each record gives: J gene, clone size, V gene, CDR3 protein. Size is omitted from some rows. Given values are once, few, many or a class for expanded clones.

J gene: TRBJ1-1
clone size: NA
V gene: TRBV19
CDR3 protein: ASISSVPGGRSTEAF

J gene: TRBJ1-2
clone size: NA
V gene: TRBV19
CDR3 protein: ASSAAPGYHYGYT

J gene: TRBJ1-2
clone size: NA
V gene: TRBV23-1
CDR3 protein: ASSQSDRAYGYT

J gene: TRBJ2-7
clone size: NA
V gene: TRBV27
CDR3 protein: AIPLAGQPS

J gene: TRBJ2-7
clone size: NA
V gene: TRBV18
CDR3 protein: ASSPTSGTGVEQY

J gene: TRBJ2-2
clone size: few
V gene: TRBV12-5
CDR3 protein: ASALGHSTGELF

J gene: TRBJ2-5
clone size: NA
V gene: TRBV7-2
CDR3 protein: ASSYRWGGETQY

J gene: TRBJ1-2
clone size: NA
V gene: TRBV30
CDR3 protein: AWREIDRGRNYGYT

J gene: TRBJ1-2
clone size: once
V gene: TRBV19
CDR3 protein: ASSIGITDYGYT

J gene: TRBJ2-1
clone size: NA
V gene: TRBV11-3
CDR3 protein: ASSLDSSHTYNEQF

J gene: TRBJ1-1
clone size: NA
V gene: TRBV29-1
CDR3 protein: SVTWDLEAF

J gene: TRBJ2-5
clone size: few
V gene: TRBV3-1/TRBV3-2
CDR3 protein: ASSQEPQKTQY

J gene: TRBJ1-5
clone size: once
V gene: TRBV27
CDR3 protein: ASSLGGQGNFQPQH

J gene: TRBJ2-2
clone size: NA
V gene: TRBV4-1
CDR3 protein: ASRNLTGITGELF

J gene: TRBJ2-1
clone size: once
V gene: TRBV7-2
CDR3 protein: ASSPRDGNNEQF

J gene: TRBJ2-7
clone size: NA
V gene: TRBV7-2
CDR3 protein: ASSTSWGGVEQY

J gene: TRBJ2-7
clone size: NA
V gene: TRBV19
CDR3 protein: ASSSGTSGTYEQY

J gene: TRBJ2-5
clone size: NA
V gene: TRBV7-3
CDR3 protein: ASSSWGGAVQETQY

J gene: TRBJ1-1
clone size: NA
V gene: TRBV7-9
CDR3 protein: ASSFEGRNTEAF

J gene: TRBJ1-2
clone size: NA
V gene: TRBV5-1
CDR3 protein: ASSSGTGYDGYT

J gene: TRBJ2-2
clone size: NA
V gene: TRBV3-1/TRBV3-2
CDR3 protein: ASSQAGGGELF

J gene: TRBJ1-1
clone size: NA
V gene: TRBV5-4
CDR3 protein: ASSLPQATEAF

J gene: TRBJ1-3
clone size: NA
V gene: TRBV18
CDR3 protein: ASSPGGGNTIY

J gene: TRBJ2-7
clone size: few
V gene: TRBV5-1
CDR3 protein: ASSLVRRGVYEQY

J gene: TRBJ2-7
clone size: NA
V gene: TRBV11-3
CDR3 protein: ASSRTGAYEQY

J gene: TRBJ2-2
clone size: NA
V gene: TRBV24-1
CDR3 protein: ATSDSTGLTGELF

J gene: TRBJ2-1
clone size: NA
V gene: TRBV27
CDR3 protein: ASSFSGRAVDEQF

J gene: TRBJ1-1
clone size: NA
V gene: TRBV19
CDR3 protein: ASSIPSDPILNTEAF

J gene: TRBJ1-1
clone size: NA
V gene: TRBV19
CDR3 protein: ASSLKTGNTEAF

J gene: TRBJ1-4
clone size: NA
V gene: TRBV19
CDR3 protein: ASSATLTGGEKLF

J gene: TRBJ2-1
clone size: NA
V gene: TRBV5-1
CDR3 protein: ASSLDLRSSYNEQF

J gene: TRBJ1-2
clone size: NA
V gene: TRBV29-1
CDR3 protein: SVEGGVGYSYT

J gene: TRBJ1-2
clone size: NA
V gene: TRBV6-5
CDR3 protein: ASRASQGYGYT

J gene: TRBJ1-1
clone size: once
V gene: TRBV5-1
CDR3 protein: ASSYDRVNTEAF

J gene: TRBJ2-2
clone size: NA
V gene: TRBV5-5
CDR3 protein: ASSPEASNTGELF

J gene: TRBJ2-3
clone size: NA
V gene: TRBV2
CDR3 protein: ASSRDRGRTDTQY

J gene: TRBJ2-1
clone size: NA
V gene: TRBV7-2
CDR3 protein: ASSLAVREQF

J gene: TRBJ2-7
clone size: NA
V gene: TRBV19
CDR3 protein: ASSPTLAGDYYEQY

J gene: TRBJ1-4
clone size: NA
V gene: TRBV30
CDR3 protein: AWSGKGTIIEKLF

J gene: TRBJ1-1
clone size: NA
V gene: TRBV28
CDR3 protein: ASRLIDNFGGWAYTEAF

J gene: TRBJ2-1
clone size: NA
V gene: TRBV4-3
CDR3 protein: ASSQVQGTGYNEQF

J gene: TRBJ2-5
clone size: NA
V gene: TRBV5-1
CDR3 protein: ASSLSIEETQY

J gene: TRBJ2-7
clone size: NA
V gene: TRBV5-1
CDR3 protein: ASSLALGSYEQY

J gene: TRBJ1-2
clone size: NA
V gene: TRBV10-3
CDR3 protein: AISEFSTANPTSTGGYT

J gene: TRBJ2-2
clone size: NA
V gene: TRBV23-1
CDR3 protein: ASRCRGDTGELF

J gene: TRBJ2-2
clone size: NA
V gene: TRBV7-2
CDR3 protein: ASSLQGSAGELF

J gene: TRBJ1-5
clone size: NA
V gene: TRBV7-8
CDR3 protein: ASSPGGQPQH

J gene: TRBJ1-2
clone size: NA
V gene: TRBV6-5
CDR3 protein: AGSYLSGGYGYT

J gene: TRBJ2-7
clone size: few
V gene: TRBV27
CDR3 protein: ASSFLRTGSGEQY

J gene: TRBJ2-3
clone size: NA
V gene: TRBV3-1/TRBV3-2
CDR3 protein: ASSQNRGGDTQY

J gene: TRBJ2-7
clone size: NA
V gene: TRBV6-4
CDR3 protein: ARPGGLAGGYEQY

J gene: TRBJ2-5
clone size: NA
V gene: TRBV2
CDR3 protein: ASSPGTARETQY

J gene: TRBJ2-7
clone size: NA
V gene: TRBV2
CDR3 protein: ASSKQDYEQY

J gene: TRBJ1-3
clone size: NA
V gene: TRBV15
CDR3 protein: ATTRPWGSNSGNTIY

J gene: TRBJ2-2
clone size: many
V gene: TRBV7-8
CDR3 protein: ASSFSGPRGELF